The 21 T cell receptor beta chains in this list originate from one sample, sequenced in a study of shared clonotypes between healthy human individuals. Here immunoSEQ multiplex PCR was the method, and the copy in TCRdb shows in-frame clones only, minus some. The table includes approximately 2,300,000 clones, roughly 92% detected once. The sequenced sample was naive CD4+ T cells from PBMCs. The subset here: CD45RA+ positively selected. The receptors were gathered from a man aged 18-30 years in good health. Some clones in this sample may be carry-over from other donors' samples.

This chain uses TRBV28 with TRBJ1-4; 11 positions match TRBD1. The CDR3 loop spans 19 amino acids. With V trimmed by 3 bases and J by 8 bases, 17 bases remained unmatched. Looked up from germline, CDR1 is MDHEN and CDR2 is SYDVKM. DNA of the CDR3: TGTGCCAGCAGTTTTGTCCCAGGACAGGGGGCGCAGAGTGTCGAAAAACTGTTTTTT. Protein sequence: CASSFVPGQGAQSVEKLFF.

The V and J genes are TRBV19 and TRBJ1-3; D remains ambiguous. This CDR3 comprises 16 residues. Germline V gene data show CDR1 as LNHDA and CDR2 as SQIVND (reference sequence). With 6 bases removed from V and 0 bases from J, the gap between germline ends came to 15 bases. In DNA form, the CDR3 reads TGTGCCAGTAGCCCACGGACTGCCAGCTCTGGAAACACCATATATTTT. The encoded protein is CASSPRTASSGNTIYF.

This chain connects TRBV18 to TRBJ1-4; D possibly corresponds to TRBD1 (5 bases). V was trimmed by 0 bases and J by 8 bases, leaving 10 bases between them. This CDR3 is 14 amino acids long. Germline CDR1 reads KGHSH; CDR2 reads LQKENI. The CDR3 DNA is TGTGCCAGCTCACCACCAGGGACGCAAGAAAAACTGTTTTTT. This codes for CASSPPGTQEKLFF.

This sequence joins TRBV28 and TRBJ2-1, with a possible D match to TRBD2 (5 bases). The CDR3 covers 13 residues. Germline V gene lookup returns CDR1 MDHEN and CDR2 SYDVKM. V was trimmed by 3 bases and J by 7 bases, leaving 10 bases between them. The CDR3 DNA is TGTGCCAGCAGTTTCGCGGGTTTAAATGAGCAGTTCTTC. Its translation: CASSFAGLNEQFF. The full variable domain, its missing parts supplied by reference TRBV28 and TRBJ2-1, is DVKVTQSSRYLVKRTGEKVFLECVQDMDHENMFWYRQDPGLGLRLIYFSYDVKMKEKGDIPEGYSVSREKKERFSLILESASTNQTSMYLCASSFAGLNEQFFGPGTRLTVL.

The rearrangement uses TRBV6-5 and TRBJ2-1, with 9 bases identical to TRBD2. The V and J ends lost 0 bases and 5 bases, in that order; junction bases with no gene match: 5. The CDR3 has 16 residues. Per germline, CDR1 MNHEY and CDR2 SVGAGI. The CDR3: CASSYSIGLANNEQFF. As DNA, the CDR3 is TGTGCCAGCAGTTACTCGATCGGACTAGCGAACAATGAGCAGTTCTTC.

J is TRBJ1-4 and V is TRBV7-6; D is unclear. CDR3 size: 12 residues. Trimming cost V 1 base and J 8 bases, with 5 bases left between them. Germline V CDR1 and CDR2: SGHVS, FNYEAQ. This chain's CDR3 is CASSLGREKLFF. CDR3 in DNA: TGTGCCAGCAGCTTAGGGAGAGAAAAACTGTTTTTT.

V and J are TRBV6-1 and TRBJ2-2; D possibly corresponds to TRBD2 (7 bases). There are 14 residues in the CDR3. V gave up 6 bases and J gave up 6 bases, with 14 bases separating them. Germline V gene sequence: CDR1 MNHNS, CDR2 SASEGT. The CDR3 region has the DNA TGTGCCAGCAGGAAGGGGGGGACTCCCGGGGAGCTGTTTTTT. It codes for CASRKGGTPGELFF.

This chain connects TRBV6-5 to TRBJ1-4; D is perhaps TRBD1 (5 bases). This CDR3 comprises 13 residues. Germline CDR1 MNHEY, CDR2 SVGAGI. Trimming shortened V by 6 bases and J by 10 bases, and 15 bases separated the two germline ends. This chain's CDR3 is CASSPLTGGKLFF. CDR3 DNA sequence: TGTGCCAGCAGCCCTTTGACCGGGGGAAAACTGTTTTTT.

V is TRBV10-3 and J is TRBJ2-3, with D maybe TRBD1 (6 bases). Germline values: CDR1 ENHRY, CDR2 SYGVKD. V lost 6 bases, J lost 1 base, and 14 bases lay in between. The CDR3 sequence is 15 residues long. CDR3 DNA: TGTGCCATCAGGGACAGCGTTCAGGGCACAGATACGCAGTATTTT. Protein sequence: CAIRDSVQGTDTQYF.

In DNA, the CDR3 is TGTGCCAGCTCACTTTCAGGATCTAATAGCAATCAGCCCCAGCATTTT. This encodes CASSLSGSNSNQPQHF. The rearrangement joins TRBV18 to TRBJ1-5; D ambiguous. The CDR3 runs 16 residues. From germline, CDR1 is KGHSH and CDR2 LQKENI. V was cut by 4 bases and J by 0 bases, with 13 bases left in between. Full variable domain (outside the CDR3, taken from reference TRBV18 and TRBJ1-5): NAGVMQNPRHLVRRRGQEARLRCSPMKGHSHVYWYRQLPEEGLKFMVYLQKENIIDESGMPKERFSAEFPKEGPSILRIQQVVRGDSAAYFCASSLSGSNSNQPQHFGDGTRLSIL.

The rearrangement links TRBV5-1 to TRBJ2-2; D not certain. Trimming pared 2 bases from V and 0 bases from J, leaving 5 bases between. The CDR3 runs 14 residues. Germline V gene sequence: CDR1 SGHRS, CDR2 YFSETQ. The CDR3 is CASSLSSNTGELFF. DNA of the CDR3: TGCGCCAGCAGCTTATCGTCGAACACCGGGGAGCTGTTTTTT.

Concerning this clone itself: In the same sample, other DNA sequences code for this CDR3. The chain recombines TRBV10-3 with TRBJ2-5, with 7 bases fitting TRBD2. The CDR3 contains 13 residues. The V gene's germline CDR1 is ENHRY and CDR2 SYGVKD. V trimming: 6 bases; J trimming: 2 bases; junction bases outside the gene matches: 3. This CDR3 is CAIREGGQETQYF. The CDR3 DNA is TGTGCCATCAGAGAGGGAGGGCAAGAGACCCAGTACTTC.

This rearrangement joins TRBV7-3 to TRBJ2-2; D may be TRBD1 (6 bases). V shed 5 bases and J shed 1 base, with 11 bases lying between them. This CDR3 spans 15 amino acids. Germline V lookup: CDR1 SGHTA, CDR2 FQGTGA. For the CDR3, the DNA is TGTGCCAGCAGCGGTCAGGGGCGGAACACCGGGGAGCTGTTTTTT. Its protein product is CASSGQGRNTGELFF.

The gene calls are TRBV6-4 and TRBJ1-2; D is unclear. V was clipped by 3 bases and J by 7 bases, with 12 bases between them. Germline loops: CDR1 MRHNA, CDR2 SNTAGT. CDR3 length equals 13 residues. CDR3 loop: CASSESGWGGYTF. For the CDR3, the DNA is TGTGCCAGCAGTGAGTCCGGATGGGGTGGCTACACCTTC.

This sequence joins TRBV29-1 and TRBJ2-5, with TRBD1 matching over 7 bases. Germline V gives CDR1 SQVTM, CDR2 ANQGSEA. This CDR3 is 12 amino acids long. The J segment lost 4 bases and the V segment lost 7 bases, leaving 6 bases of the junction unmatched. DNA of the CDR3: TGCAGCGCGCAACAGGGGATAGAGACCCAGTACTTC. It translates to CSAQQGIETQYF.

The chain has TRBV7-3 and TRBJ2-1; 8 bases align to TRBD2. Per germline, CDR1 SGHTA and CDR2 FQGTGA. This CDR3 is 16 amino acids long. V gave up 1 base and J gave up 8 bases; unmatched junction bases: 10. The CDR3 sequence is CASSLITGTSFHEQFF. CDR3 nucleotide sequence: TGTGCCAGCAGCTTAATAACCGGGACTAGTTTCCATGAGCAGTTCTTC.

The gene calls are TRBV9 and TRBJ1-2, with D unclear. Trimming took 4 bases from V and 4 from J, leaving 8 bases between them. The length of the CDR3 is 12 residues. CDR1 is SGDLS and CDR2 is YYNGEE in the germline V gene. This CDR3 is CASSLPSYGYTF. The CDR3 DNA reads as TGTGCCAGCAGCCTACCCAGCTATGGCTACACCTTC.

This rearrangement joins TRBV28 to TRBJ2-7; D possibly corresponds to TRBD2 (6 bases). This CDR3 contains 15 residues. Germline V CDR1 and CDR2: MDHEN, SYDVKM. Trimming took off 3 bases at V and 3 bases at J, with 15 bases between the two ends. The CDR3 region is CASSFPGEYNYEQYF. CDR3 DNA sequence: TGTGCCAGCAGTTTCCCGGGAGAGTACAACTACGAGCAGTACTTC.

As to this clone: Other DNA sequences in this specimen translate into the identical CDR3. V and J are TRBV18 and TRBJ2-5, with a tentative D call TRBD1 (6 bases). The CDR3 has 13 amino acids. Deletions cut 3 bases from V and 2 bases from J, with 7 bases between. Germline CDR1 is KGHSH and CDR2 is LQKENI. CDR3 in amino acids: CASSPDRQETQYF. The DNA of the CDR3 is TGTGCCAGCTCACCGGACAGACAAGAGACCCAGTACTTC.

The chain employs TRBV29-1 and TRBJ1-2; D unclear. CDR3 length: 13 residues. Trimming cost V 7 bases and J 8 bases, with 20 bases left between them. CDR1 is SQVTM and CDR2 is ANQGSEA in the germline V gene. The DNA of the CDR3 is TGCAGCGCCGACTCTAATTATTGGCAGGGCTACACCTTC. It translates to CSADSNYWQGYTF.

The V gene is TRBV9, the J gene TRBJ1-1; 8 bases are shared with TRBD1. Germline V CDR1 and CDR2: SGDLS, YYNGEE. The CDR3 contains 17 residues. J gave up 4 bases and V 3 bases, and 14 bases lay outside the gene matches. Here the CDR3 DNA reads TGTGCCAGCAGCGCGGAACGACAGGGGTTAAGCGCCACTGAAGCTTTCTTT. Translating gives CASSAERQGLSATEAFF.